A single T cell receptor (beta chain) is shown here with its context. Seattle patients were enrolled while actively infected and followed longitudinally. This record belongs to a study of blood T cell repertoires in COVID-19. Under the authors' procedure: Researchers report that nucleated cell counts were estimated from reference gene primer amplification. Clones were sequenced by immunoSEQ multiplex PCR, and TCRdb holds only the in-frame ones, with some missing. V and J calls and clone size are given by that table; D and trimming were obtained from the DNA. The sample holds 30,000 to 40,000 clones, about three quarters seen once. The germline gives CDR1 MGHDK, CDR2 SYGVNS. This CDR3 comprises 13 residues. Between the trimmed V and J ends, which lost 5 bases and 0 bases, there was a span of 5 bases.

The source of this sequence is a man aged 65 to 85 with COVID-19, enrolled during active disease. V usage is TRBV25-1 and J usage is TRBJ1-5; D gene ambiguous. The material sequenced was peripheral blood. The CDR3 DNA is TGTGCCAGCAGTCGAGGTAGCAATCAGCCCCAGCATTTT. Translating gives CASSRGSNQPQHF.